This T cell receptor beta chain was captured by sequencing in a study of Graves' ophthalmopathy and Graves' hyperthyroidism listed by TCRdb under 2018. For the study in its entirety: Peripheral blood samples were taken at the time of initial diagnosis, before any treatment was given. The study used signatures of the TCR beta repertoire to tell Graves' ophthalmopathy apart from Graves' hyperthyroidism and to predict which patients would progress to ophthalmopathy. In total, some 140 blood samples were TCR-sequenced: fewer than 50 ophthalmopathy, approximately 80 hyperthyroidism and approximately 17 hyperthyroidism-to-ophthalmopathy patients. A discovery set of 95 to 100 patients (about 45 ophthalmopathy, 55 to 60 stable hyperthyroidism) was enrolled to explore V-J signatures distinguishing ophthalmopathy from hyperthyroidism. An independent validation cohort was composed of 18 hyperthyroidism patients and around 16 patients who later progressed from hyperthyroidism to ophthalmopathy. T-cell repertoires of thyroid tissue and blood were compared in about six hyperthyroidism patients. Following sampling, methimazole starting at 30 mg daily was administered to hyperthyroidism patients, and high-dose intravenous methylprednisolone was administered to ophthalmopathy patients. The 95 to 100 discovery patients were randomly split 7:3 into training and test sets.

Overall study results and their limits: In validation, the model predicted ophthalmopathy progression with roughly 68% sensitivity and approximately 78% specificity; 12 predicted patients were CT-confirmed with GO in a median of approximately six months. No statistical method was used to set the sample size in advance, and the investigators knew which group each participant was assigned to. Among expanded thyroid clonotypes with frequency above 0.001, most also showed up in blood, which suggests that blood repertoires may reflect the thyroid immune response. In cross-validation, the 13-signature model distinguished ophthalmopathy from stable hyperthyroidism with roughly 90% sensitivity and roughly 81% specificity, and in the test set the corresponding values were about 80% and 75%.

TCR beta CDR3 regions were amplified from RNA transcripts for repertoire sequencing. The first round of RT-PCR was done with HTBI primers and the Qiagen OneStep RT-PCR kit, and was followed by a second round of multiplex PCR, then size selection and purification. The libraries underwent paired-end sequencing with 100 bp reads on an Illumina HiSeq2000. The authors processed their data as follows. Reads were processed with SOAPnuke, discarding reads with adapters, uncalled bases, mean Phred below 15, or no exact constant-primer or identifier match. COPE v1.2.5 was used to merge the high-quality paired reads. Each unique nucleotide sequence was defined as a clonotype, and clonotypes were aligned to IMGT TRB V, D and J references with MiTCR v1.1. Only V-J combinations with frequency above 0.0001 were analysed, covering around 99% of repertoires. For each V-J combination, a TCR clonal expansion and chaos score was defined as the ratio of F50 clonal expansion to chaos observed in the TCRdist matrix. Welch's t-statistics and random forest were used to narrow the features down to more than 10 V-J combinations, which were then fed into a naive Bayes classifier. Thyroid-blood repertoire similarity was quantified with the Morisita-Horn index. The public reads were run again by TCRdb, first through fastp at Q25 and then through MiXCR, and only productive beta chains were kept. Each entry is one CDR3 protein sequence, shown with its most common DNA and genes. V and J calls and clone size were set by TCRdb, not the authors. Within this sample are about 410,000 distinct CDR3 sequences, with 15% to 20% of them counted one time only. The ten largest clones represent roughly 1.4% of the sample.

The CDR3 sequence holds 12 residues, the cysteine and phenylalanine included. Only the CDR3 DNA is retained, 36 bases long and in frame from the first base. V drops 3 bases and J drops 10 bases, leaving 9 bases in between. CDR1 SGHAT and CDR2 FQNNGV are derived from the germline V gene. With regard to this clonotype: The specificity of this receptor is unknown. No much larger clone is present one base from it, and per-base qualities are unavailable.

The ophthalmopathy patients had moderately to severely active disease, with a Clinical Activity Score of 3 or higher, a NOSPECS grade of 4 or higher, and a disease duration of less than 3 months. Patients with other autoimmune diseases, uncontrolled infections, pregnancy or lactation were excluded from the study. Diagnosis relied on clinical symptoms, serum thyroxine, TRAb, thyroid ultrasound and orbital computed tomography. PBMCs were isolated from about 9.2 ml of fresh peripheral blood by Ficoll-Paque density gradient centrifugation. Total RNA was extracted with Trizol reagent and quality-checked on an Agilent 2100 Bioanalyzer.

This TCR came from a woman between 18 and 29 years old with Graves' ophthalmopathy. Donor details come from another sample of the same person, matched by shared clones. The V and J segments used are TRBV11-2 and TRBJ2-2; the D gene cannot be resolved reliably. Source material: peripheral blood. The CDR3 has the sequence CASSFAWAELFF. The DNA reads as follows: TGTGCCAGCAGCTTCGCGTGGGCGGAGCTGTTTTTT.